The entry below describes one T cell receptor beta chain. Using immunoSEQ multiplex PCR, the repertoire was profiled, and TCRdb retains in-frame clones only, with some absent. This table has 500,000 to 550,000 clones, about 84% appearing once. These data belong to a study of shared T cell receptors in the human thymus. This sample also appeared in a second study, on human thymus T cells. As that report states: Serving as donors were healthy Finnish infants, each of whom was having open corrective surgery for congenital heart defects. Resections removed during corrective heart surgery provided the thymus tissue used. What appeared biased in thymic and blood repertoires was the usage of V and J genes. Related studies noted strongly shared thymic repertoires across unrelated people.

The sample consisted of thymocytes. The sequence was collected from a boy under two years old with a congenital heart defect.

CDR3 DNA sequence: TGCGCCAGCAGCCAAGAAGGAGGGTTTAACTATGGCTACACCTTC. Protein sequence: CASSQEGGFNYGYTF. The rearrangement links TRBV4-3 to TRBJ1-2; no reliable D call. V lost 0 bases to trimming and J lost 1 base, with 9 bases between them. Germline values: CDR1 LGHNA, CDR2 YSLEER. The CDR3 totals 15 residues.